Presented here are 10 T cell receptor beta chains from one specimen sequenced in a study of cytomegalovirus exposure and HLA in healthy donors. PCR employed 60 Vbeta and 13 Jbeta primers. Libraries were prepared by immunoSEQ multiplex PCR; TCRdb keeps only in-frame clonotypes and omits some of them. This sample yields some 98,000 clones, of which about two thirds are seen a single time; 2% to 3% belongs to the top ten. Specimen: PBMCs. The receptors shown here come from a man aged 45-65 years in good health and CMV-seronegative.

A word on this clone: Its ends do not fully match the called genes, so a read error is possible. This chain joins TRBV7-9 and TRBJ2-1; a possible D gene is TRBD2 (5 bases). The length of the CDR3 is 12 residues. Looked up from germline, CDR1 is SEHNR and CDR2 is FQNEAQ (reference sequence). DNA of the CDR3: TGTTCCAGCAGCCGTGACTCGGGGGAGCAGTTCTTC. This codes for CSSSRDSGEQFF.

Concerning this clone: At one end, the junction sequence differs from germline, possibly due to a read error. CDR3 loop: CASSLGVDSRTDTQYF. The CDR3 DNA follows: TGTGCTAGCAGCTTAGGGGTGGACAGCCGCACAGATACGCAGTATTTT. V usage is TRBV7-7 and J usage is TRBJ2-3; possibly TRBD1 for D (6 bases). CDR1 and CDR2 (germline): SSHAT, FNYEAQ (reference sequence). This CDR3 spans 16 amino acids.

This clone has just one count. The gene calls are TRBV18 and TRBJ2-2, with 8 bases identical to TRBD1. Germline trimming cut 5 bases from V and 0 bases from J; bases unmatched to any gene: 5. The V gene's germline CDR1 is KGHSH and CDR2 LQKENI. The CDR3 length is 16 residues. DNA for the CDR3: TGTGCCAGCTCAGTGACAGGGGCTGCGAACACCGGGGAGCTGTTTTTT. It encodes CASSVTGAANTGELFF.

This chain connects TRBV28 to TRBJ2-5; D perhaps matches TRBD2 (6 bases). The CDR3 runs 15 residues. Germline CDR1 MDHEN, CDR2 SYDVKM. The ends were cut back, 6 bases at V and 0 bases at J, with 14 bases in the middle. CDR3 bases: TGTGCCAGCAGCACAACCGGGACTCACCAAGAGACCCAGTACTTC. Protein: CASSTTGTHQETQYF.

DNA of the CDR3: TGTGCCAGCAGCGTAGTACAGTCCTACAATGAGCAGTTCTTC. Residues: CASSVVQSYNEQFF. This chain connects TRBV9 to TRBJ2-1, with D unclear. Germline loops: CDR1 SGDLS, CDR2 YYNGEE. The CDR3 is 14 amino acids. Deletions cut 0 bases from V and 1 base from J, with 5 bases between. Full variable domain (rest looked up from reference TRBV9 and TRBJ2-1): DSGVTQTPKHLITATGQRVTLRCSPRSGDLSVYWYQQSLDQGLQFLIQYYNGEERAKGNILERFSAQQFPDLHSELNLSSLELGDSALYFCASSVVQSYNEQFFGPGTRLTVL.

The rearrangement joins TRBV7-2 to TRBJ2-6, with D maybe TRBD1 (5 bases). CDR3 length equals 15 residues. Per germline, CDR1 SGHTA and CDR2 FQGNSA. V lost 5 bases to trimming and J lost 1 base, with 9 bases between them. Written as DNA, the CDR3 is TGTGCCAGCAGCCCCAGGGCATCTGGGGCCAACGTCCTGACTTTC. Translation: CASSPRASGANVLTF. Supplemented by reference TRBV7-2 and TRBJ2-6, the full variable domain reads GAGVSQSPSNKVTEKGKDVELRCDPISGHTALYWYRQSLGQGLEFLIYFQGNSAPDKSGLPSDRFSAERTGGSVSTLTIQRTQQEDSAVYLCASSPRASGANVLTFGAGSRLTVL.

CDR3 region: CASSYGQGTDTQYF. The CDR3 nucleotides are TGTGCCAGCAGTTACGGCCAGGGCACAGATACGCAGTATTTT. This sequence joins TRBV6-5 and TRBJ2-3; D not certain. CDR1 is MNHEY and CDR2 is SVGAGI in the germline V gene. V gave up 2 bases and J gave up 1 base, with 7 bases separating them. The CDR3 extends over 14 amino acids.

The V call is TRBV15, the J call TRBJ2-2; the D gene is possibly TRBD1 (6 bases). The V and J ends lost 0 bases and 6 bases respectively, with 20 bases between them. Germline V lookup: CDR1 LNHNV, CDR2 YYDKDF (reference sequence). CDR3 length equals 18 residues. The DNA of the CDR3 is TGTGCCACCAGCAGAGATCGCTTGACAGGAGCAATCCCCGGGGAGCTGTTTTTT. Translating it yields CATSRDRLTGAIPGELFF.

The chain carries TRBV7-9 and TRBJ2-1; 14 nucleotides line up with TRBD2. Germline CDR1 is SEHNR and CDR2 is FQNEAQ (reference sequence). V lost 4 bases and J lost 15; bases outside the gene matches: 5. The CDR3 has 13 residues. The CDR3 is CASSSTSGGVRFF. As DNA, the CDR3 is TGTGCCAGCAGCTCGACTAGCGGGGGGGTTCGGTTCTTC.

The sample holds a few counts of this clone. The rearrangement uses TRBV30 and TRBJ2-1; possibly TRBD2 for D (6 bases). V was shortened by 4 bases and J by 12 bases, with 13 bases between the two germline ends. The CDR3 loop spans 11 amino acids. Germline V CDR1 and CDR2: GTSNPN, SVGIG (reference sequence). As DNA, the CDR3 is TGTGCCTGGACCCCCGGGACTCGGCAGTTCTTC. Its translation: CAWTPGTRQFF. Full variable domain (missing parts from reference TRBV30 and TRBJ2-1): SQTIHQWPATLVQPVGSPLSLECTVEGTSNPNLYWYRQAAGRGLQLLFYSVGIGQISSEVPQNLSASRPQDRQFILSSKKLLLSDSGFYLCAWTPGTRQFFGPGTRLTVL.